The 8 T cell receptor beta chains in this list originate from one sample, sequenced in a study of tumor and adjacent non-tumor tissue in lung cancer. RNA was extracted from bulk tissue without any cell sorting. A modified ARM-PCR protocol with three rounds of nested PCR amplified TCRbeta. TCRdb re-derived calls from the multiplex PCR reads in MiXCR, one entry per CDR3 protein. Among 200,000 or so distinct CDR3 sequences listed, 60% to 75% were seen once. The sequencing input was lung tumor tissue. The receptors were sampled from a man aged 55 to 70 with non-small cell lung cancer.

As regards this clonotype: A read error is possible here, since a much larger clone lies one base away. V gene TRBV6-5 combines with J gene TRBJ2-1, with 9 bases that match TRBD2. Losses at the gene ends were 0 bases for V and 1 base for J; bases not matched to a gene: 7. The CDR3 consists of 18 residues. The germline gives CDR1 MNHEY, CDR2 SVGAGI. Here the CDR3 DNA reads TGTGCCAGCAGTTACTCGATGAGCGGGGGGAAGTCCTACAATGAGCAGTTCTTC. This gives the protein CASSYSMSGGKSYNEQFF.

In the case of this clonotype: A single base separates this from a much larger clone, so it may be a read error. This chain uses TRBV20-1 with TRBJ2-1; 7 positions match TRBD2. The CDR3 runs 16 residues. The germline V gene has CDR1 DFQATT and CDR2 SNEGSKA (reference sequence). The CDR3 nucleotides are TGCAGTGCTAGTGCCCCCTTCAGCGGGGCTAGAAATGAGCAGTCCTTC. Protein: CSASAPFSGARNEQSF.

In regard to this clonotype: One end of the junction does not line up with germline, which may come from a read error. The J gene is TRBJ1-2, the V gene TRBV11-2, with a possible D match to TRBD1 (5 bases). This CDR3 comprises 15 residues. Germline-derived CDR1 and CDR2 are SGHAT and FQNNGV. The CDR3 coding sequence is TGTGCCAGCAGCCCCGGGGAGGGGCTATTGTATGGCTGCACCTTC. This sequence encodes CASSPGEGLLYGCTF.

Concerning this clonotype itself: Lacking the conserved final phenylalanine or tryptophan, this CDR3 likely reflects a read error. CDR3 protein: CASSQDGLAKNIQYL. The CDR3 region has the DNA TGCGCCAGCAGCCAAGATGGATTAGCCAAAAACATTCAGTACTTA. The genes are TRBV4-3 and TRBJ2-4; unclear D gene. This CDR3 comprises 15 residues. Germline CDR1 is LGHNA and CDR2 is YSLEER. V was cut by 0 bases and J by 0 bases, with 6 bases left in between.

As to this clonotype: The junction shows a germline mismatch at one end, possibly a read error. The genes are TRBV6-5 and TRBJ2-2, with D perhaps TRBD1 or TRBD2 (5 bases each). The CDR3 covers 15 residues. Germline CDR1 is MNHEY and CDR2 is SVGAGI. The CDR3 coding sequence is TGTGCCAGCAGTTACTCAGGGGCAAACAACGGGGAGCCGTTTTTT. It specifies CASSYSGANNGEPFF.

In this sample, this clonotype turned up a few times. The CDR3 sequence is CASSPRHRDTQYF. The CDR3 DNA is TGTGCCAGCAGCCCCCGTCATAGGGATACGCAGTATTTT. This chain joins TRBV11-2 and TRBJ2-3; D gene uncertain. This CDR3 comprises 13 residues. The ends were cut back, 5 bases at V and 6 bases at J, with 12 bases in the middle. Germline V lookup: CDR1 SGHAT, CDR2 FQNNGV.

This clonotype was seen many times. This CDR3 is CSARDRRGANTGELFF. The CDR3 DNA is TGCAGTGCTAGAGATCGTCGGGGGGCGAACACCGGGGAGCTGTTTTTT. The J gene is TRBJ2-2, the V gene TRBV20-1; 7 bases are a match to TRBD2. With V trimmed by 0 bases and J by 0 bases, 4 bases remained unmatched. CDR1 and CDR2 from the germline V gene are DFQATT and SNEGSKA (reference sequence). The CDR3 is 16 residues long.

With regard to this clonotype: This may come from a read error, since a much larger clone is one base off. Since the CDR3 does not end with the conserved phenylalanine or tryptophan, this likely comes from a read error. The chain links TRBV20-1 to TRBJ2-7; D might be TRBD2 (6 bases). Trimming removed 2 bases at V and 1 base at J, with 12 bases between. The CDR3 has 14 amino acids. Germline CDR1 and CDR2: DFQATT and SNEGSKA (reference sequence). The CDR3 sequence: CSARRAGQSYEQYL. Here the CDR3 DNA reads TGCAGTGCTAGAAGAGCGGGTCAATCCTACGAGCAGTACCTC.